Each of the 3 T cell receptor beta chains below was sequenced from the same sample in a study of blood T cell repertoires in COVID-19. The table came from immunoSEQ multiplex PCR; TCRdb's copy has only in-frame clones and leaves some out. The sample comprises 95,000 to 110,000 clones, about 91% of which are singletons, and around 7% rests with the top ten. Sequenced material: peripheral blood. The receptors come from a man aged 50 to 60 with active or convalescent COVID-19.

The chain employs TRBV19 and TRBJ2-7; D uncertain. The CDR3 length is 13 residues. The ends were cut back, 2 bases at V and 4 bases at J, with 9 bases in the middle. The germline CDR1 and CDR2 sequences are LNHDA and SQIVND (reference sequence). CDR3 in amino acids: CASSISRSYEQYF. CDR3 nucleotide sequence: TGTGCCAGTAGTATATCTAGATCTTACGAGCAGTACTTC.

The chain carries TRBV18 and TRBJ2-3; TRBD2 aligns across 12 bases. Germline CDR1 is KGHSH and CDR2 is LQKENI. The CDR3 sequence is 19 residues long. V shed 3 bases and J 4 bases; nucleotides not matched to a gene: 14. CDR3 nucleotides: TGTGCCAGCTCACCCGAAACACTGACACTAGCGGGAGGCCCAGATACGCAGTATTTT. Its translation is CASSPETLTLAGGPDTQYF.

The chain joins TRBV19 to TRBJ2-7; TRBD2 aligns across 8 bases. V lost 3 bases and J lost 0; bases outside the gene matches: 10. The CDR3 has 17 amino acids. CDR1 and CDR2 (germline): LNHDA, SQIVND (reference sequence). The CDR3 DNA reads as TGTGCCAGTAGTATGGATGGGCGGCGGGAGGCCTCCTACGAGCAGTACTTC. This codes for CASSMDGRREASYEQYF.